This passage covers 22 T cell receptor beta chains from one sample sequenced in a study of CD8 T cells in Susac syndrome. Random hexamers primed reverse transcription of roughly 0.5 to 1 ug RNA. TCRdb fed the immunoSEQ multiplex PCR reads into MiXCR, producing one record per CDR3 protein. The sample records 65,000 to 90,000 distinct CDR3 sequences, just under 95% being singletons. Sequenced material: CD8+ T cells from PBMCs. The receptors originated from a human donor with multiple sclerosis.

CDR3 sequence (DNA): TGCGCCAGCTTGGGAGGGGCCAACGTCCTGACTTTC. It codes for CASLGGANVLTF. The chain couples TRBV4-1 to TRBJ2-6, with unresolved D. CDR3 size: 12 residues. V gave up 8 bases and J gave up 4 bases, with 6 bases separating them. The germline CDR1 and CDR2 sequences are MGHRA and YSYEKL.

The CDR3 nucleotides are TGTGCCAGCAGCGTGTGGGACAGGGGAGAGACCCAGTACTTC. Its translation: CASSVWDRGETQYF. The chain has TRBV9 and TRBJ2-5; 10 nucleotides line up with TRBD1. The germline V gene encodes CDR1 SGDLS and CDR2 YYNGEE. The CDR3 contains 14 residues. The V segment lost 2 bases and the J segment 4 bases; nucleotides outside the gene matches: 2.

The rearrangement links TRBV20-1 to TRBJ2-7; D is perhaps TRBD1 (6 bases). V was clipped by 2 bases and J by 4 bases, with 12 bases between them. There are 13 residues in the CDR3. Germline V lookup: CDR1 DFQATT, CDR2 SNEGSKA (reference sequence). CDR3 protein: CSARSGESYEQYF. The CDR3 DNA reads TGCAGTGCTAGATCAGGGGAGTCGTACGAGCAGTACTTC.

The V call is TRBV27, the J call TRBJ1-2; 7 bases fit TRBD1. The V segment lost 6 bases and the J segment 5 bases; nucleotides outside the gene matches: 9. CDR3 length equals 14 residues. Germline values: CDR1 MNHEY, CDR2 SMNVEV (reference sequence). CDR3 amino acids: CASRVAGGHYGYTF. CDR3 coding DNA: TGTGCCAGCAGGGTGGCAGGGGGGCATTATGGCTACACCTTC.

The chain carries TRBV6-6 and TRBJ2-5; 7 bases agree with TRBD2. CDR1 is MNHNY, CDR2 SVGAGI, per germline (reference sequence). V shed 7 bases and J 5 bases; nucleotides not matched to a gene: 13. CDR3 size: 15 residues. This CDR3 reads CASTETSEEGETQYF. The DNA of the CDR3 is TGTGCCAGCACCGAAACTAGCGAGGAGGGGGAGACCCAGTACTTC.

CDR3 in DNA: TGTGCCCCCCGCGAGCGGGAGGCCTACGAGCAGTACTTC. Its protein product is CAPREREAYEQYF. This chain links TRBV9 with TRBJ2-7; TRBD2 aligns across 9 bases. Germline V gene lookup returns CDR1 SGDLS and CDR2 YYNGEE. Trimming took 10 bases from V and 2 from J; bases not matched to a gene: 7. This CDR3 has 13 amino acids.

The chain joins TRBV4-1 to TRBJ2-1; no firm D call. Trimming took off 1 base at V and 7 bases at J, with 14 bases between the two ends. Looked up from germline, CDR1 is MGHRA and CDR2 is YSYEKL. CDR3 length: 15 residues. This CDR3 reads CASSQVGSLGNEQFF. The DNA of the CDR3 is TGCGCCAGCAGCCAAGTTGGTTCACTGGGGAATGAGCAGTTCTTC.

This rearrangement joins TRBV5-6 to TRBJ2-1, with D tentatively TRBD2 (6 bases). CDR1 is SGHDT and CDR2 is YYEEEE in the germline V gene. The ends were cut back, 0 bases at V and 14 bases at J, with 9 bases in the middle. The CDR3 is made up of 11 amino acids. CDR3 in DNA: TGTGCCAGCAGCTTGGCCAGGGAGGAGTTCTTC. It codes for CASSLAREEFF.

The genes are TRBV7-3 and TRBJ2-7; 11 nucleotides align to TRBD2. Germline loops: CDR1 SGHTA, CDR2 FQGTGA. The CDR3 is 15 amino acids. Trimming at V came to 4 bases and at J to 4 bases, leaving 6 bases not matched to a gene. The CDR3 loop reads CASSSRASGGYEQYF. The DNA for the CDR3 is TGTGCCAGCAGCTCCCGGGCTAGCGGGGGGTACGAGCAGTACTTC.

The CDR3 loop reads CASSYSPASYEQYF. CDR3 nucleotides: TGTGCCAGCAGCTATTCACCGGCCTCCTACGAGCAGTACTTC. The chain recombines TRBV11-2 with TRBJ2-7; D call uncertain. This CDR3 has 14 residues. Trimming stripped 4 bases from V and 0 bases from J, with 10 bases between. Germline V lookup: CDR1 SGHAT, CDR2 FQNNGV.

This clonotype was recorded only once. This chain joins TRBV3-1 and TRBJ1-2; no clear D. The germline V gene encodes CDR1 LGHDT and CDR2 YNNKEL (reference sequence). V was pared by 3 bases and J by 6 bases, with 23 bases between. This CDR3 contains 17 residues. The CDR3 spells CASSHPEASTAKDGYTF. CDR3 DNA sequence: TGTGCCAGCAGCCACCCCGAGGCGTCGACTGCAAAGGATGGCTACACCTTC. Full variable domain (remainder filled in from reference TRBV3-1 and TRBJ1-2): DTAVSQTPKYLVTQMGNDKSIKCEQNLGHDTMYWYKQDSKKFLKIMFSYNNKELIINETVPNRFSPKSPDKAHLNLHINSLELGDSAVYFCASSHPEASTAKDGYTFGSGTRLTVV.

The J gene is TRBJ2-7, the V gene TRBV5-6; 9 bases agree with TRBD2. Germline CDR1 and CDR2: SGHDT and YYEEEE. CDR3 length: 15 amino acids. Unmatched junction bases numbered 5, after V lost 2 bases and J lost 2 bases. CDR3 residues: CASSFWASGAYEQYF. CDR3 coding DNA: TGTGCCAGCAGCTTCTGGGCTAGCGGGGCCTACGAGCAGTACTTC.

V and J are TRBV13 and TRBJ2-5; the D call may be TRBD1 or TRBD2 (5 bases each). Trimming cost V 5 bases and J 5 bases, with 24 bases left between them. Germline CDR1 PRHDT, CDR2 FYEKMQ (reference sequence). This CDR3 spans 17 amino acids. The CDR3 bases are TGTGCCAGCAGCACACCGCAGGGCGAGGGGCCCTCGGAGACCCAGTACTTC. Residues: CASSTPQGEGPSETQYF.

The gene calls are TRBV5-8 and TRBJ1-6; possibly TRBD1 for D (5 bases). V lost 0 bases to trimming and J lost 1 base, with 14 bases between them. The CDR3 loop spans 18 amino acids. From germline, CDR1 is SGHTS and CDR2 YDEGEE. CDR3 loop: CASSLGPRRVSYNSPLHF. CDR3 DNA: TGTGCCAGCAGCTTGGGACCTCGCAGGGTGTCCTATAATTCACCCCTCCACTTT.

V usage is TRBV19 and J usage is TRBJ2-7; 12 bases agree with TRBD1. The CDR3 has 16 residues. Germline V gives CDR1 LNHDA, CDR2 SQIVND (reference sequence). The junction had 11 bases not matched to a gene; V was cut back by 7 bases and J by 4 bases. The CDR3 region has the DNA TGTGCCAGTACCAAGGGCCGGGACAGGGGGCAATACGAGCAGTACTTC. Protein: CASTKGRDRGQYEQYF. The variable domain in full, completed from reference TRBV19 and TRBJ2-7, reads DGGITQSPKYLFRKEGQNVTLSCEQNLNHDAMYWYRQDPGQGLRLIYYSQIVNDFQKGDIAEGYSVSREKKESFPLTVTSAQKNPTAFYLCASTKGRDRGQYEQYFGPGTRLTVT.

V gene TRBV15 combines with J gene TRBJ2-3, with D tentatively TRBD2 (6 bases). The length of the CDR3 is 15 residues. From germline, CDR1 is LNHNV and CDR2 YYDKDF (reference sequence). V dropped 5 bases and J dropped 0 bases, with 12 bases sitting between them. Here the CDR3 DNA reads TGTGCCACCAGCGGCGGGACGTCTAGCACAGATACGCAGTATTTT. This codes for CATSGGTSSTDTQYF.

V is TRBV28 and J is TRBJ1-2; TRBD1 is a possible D gene (5 bases). Looked up from germline, CDR1 is MDHEN and CDR2 is SYDVKM. Deletions cut 4 bases from V and 4 bases from J, with 10 bases between. The CDR3 spans 13 residues. The CDR3, as DNA: TGTGCCAGCAGTTCAGGGATCGGCTATGGCTACACCTTC. Protein sequence: CASSSGIGYGYTF.

The chain combines TRBV12-3 or TRBV12-4 with TRBJ2-1; 12 positions match TRBD2. The length of the CDR3 is 15 residues. Germline trimming cut 5 bases from V and 7 bases from J; bases unmatched to any gene: 6. The CDR3 spells CASSPSGGGGNEQFF. The CDR3 DNA follows: TGTGCCAGCAGTCCTAGCGGGGGGGGAGGAAATGAGCAGTTCTTC.

V is TRBV30 and J is TRBJ2-1; D might be TRBD1 (6 bases). Trimming took off 0 bases at V and 6 bases at J, with 12 bases between the two ends. CDR3 size: 14 residues. The germline gives CDR1 GTSNPN, CDR2 SVGIG (reference sequence). The CDR3 sequence is CAWSVGGGGNEQFF. CDR3 DNA sequence: TGTGCCTGGAGTGTGGGTGGGGGCGGCAATGAGCAGTTCTTC.

The rearrangement joins TRBV27 to TRBJ2-7; 7 bases align to TRBD2. This CDR3 has 15 amino acids. V lost 3 bases to trimming and J lost 5 bases; unmatched junction nucleotides: 10. Germline CDR1 MNHEY, CDR2 SMNVEV (reference sequence). CDR3 in amino acids: CASSLWGGPPDEQYF. Written as DNA, the CDR3 is TGTGCCAGCAGTTTGTGGGGAGGGCCCCCCGACGAGCAGTACTTC.

This sequence joins TRBV30 and TRBJ1-4; TRBD1 is a possible D gene (5 bases). The V end lost 8 bases, the J end lost 2 bases, and 12 bases lay between the germline ends. The CDR3 loop spans 13 amino acids. Germline CDR1 is GTSNPN and CDR2 is SVGIG (reference sequence). CDR3 residues: CAQGDGTNEKLFF. The CDR3 region has the DNA TGTGCCCAAGGGGACGGGACTAATGAAAAACTGTTTTTT.

DNA of the CDR3: TGCGCCAGCAGCTTGGCAGGCCTTTACGAGCAGTACTTC. Translated, it gives CASSLAGLYEQYF. This chain connects TRBV5-1 to TRBJ2-7; D is undetermined. Germline V lookup: CDR1 SGHRS, CDR2 YFSETQ. The CDR3 spans 13 residues. Trimming removed 0 bases at V and 4 bases at J, with 8 bases between.